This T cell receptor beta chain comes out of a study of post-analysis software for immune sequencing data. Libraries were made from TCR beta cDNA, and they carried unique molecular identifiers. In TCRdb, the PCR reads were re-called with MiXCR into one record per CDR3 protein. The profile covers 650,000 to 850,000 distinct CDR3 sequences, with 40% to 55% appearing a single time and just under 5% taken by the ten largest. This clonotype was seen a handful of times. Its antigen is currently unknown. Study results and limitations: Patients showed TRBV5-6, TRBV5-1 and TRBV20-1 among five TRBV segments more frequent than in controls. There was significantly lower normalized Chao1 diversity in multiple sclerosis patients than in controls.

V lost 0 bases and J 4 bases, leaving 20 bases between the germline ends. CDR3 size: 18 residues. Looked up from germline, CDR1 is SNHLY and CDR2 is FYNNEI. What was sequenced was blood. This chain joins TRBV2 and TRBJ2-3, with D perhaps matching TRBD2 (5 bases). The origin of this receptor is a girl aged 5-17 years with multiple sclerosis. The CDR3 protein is CASSEALREGLISDTQYF. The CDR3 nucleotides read TGTGCCAGCAGTGAAGCGCTTCGGGAAGGGCTGATATCAGATACGCAGTATTTT.